Listed here is a single T cell receptor (beta chain). Which antigen it targets is not known. No quality values exist for individual bases; no much larger clone is one base distant. These data come from a study of STAT5B mutations in CD4+ large granular lymphocyte leukemia (dated by TCRdb to between 2022 and 2023). Background for the entire study: Among healthy controls, the CDR3 'QG' motif was associated with a particular HLA allele. The study compared the TCRbeta repertoires of patients with CD4+ T-cell large granular lymphocyte leukemia against those of healthy blood donors. Flow cytometry on FACSCanto II or FACSVerse showed that the purified fractions were more than 95% pure among lymphocytes.

The germline V gene specifies MNHNS as CDR1 and SASEGT as CDR2. Deletion took 2 bases off V and 0 bases off J, with a span of 5 bases between the germline ends. The CDR3 measures 14 amino acids from cysteine to phenylalanine. Only CDR3 DNA is held: 42 bases, read in frame from base 1. The immunoSEQ assay at survey resolution was applied to genomic DNA for sequencing of TCRbeta rearrangements. In the source study's methods: In the TCR sequencing data, the lowest productive clonotype frequency that could be detected was 2.59 x 10-5. Only productive TCRbeta rearrangements, defined as complete and in-frame sequences, were included in the analyses. Simpson clonality, calculated in the immunoSEQ Analyzer version 3.0, was used as the measure of sample clonality. Clones were binned by frequency as very rare, small, medium, large (1-20%) or hyperexpanded (>20%). Generation probabilities were estimated with OLGA 1.2.3, V-gene circos plots were generated with VDJtools, specificities were searched for in VDJdb, and CDR3 motifs were identified with GLIPH. The immuneACCESS repertoire file appears here via TCRdb, limited to in-frame rearrangements. These files lack a portion of the clones; in checked studies, under half of the deficit traces to unresolved V genes, and the cause of the others is not known. V, J and clone size derive from that table, while D and trimming were established from the DNA sequence. The sample yields about 20,000 clones; 78% were counted once. About 0.42% of the sample comes from the top ten.

General findings and caveats noted by the study authors: CD4-sorted patient repertoires appeared more clonal than healthy CD4+ repertoires, and this difference persisted after removing the putative leukemic clones. Enrichment of TRBV06-family usage was observed among the top patient clones (8/27) relative to healthy controls (2/35). Each patient's main leukemic clonotypes were private, but roughly 25% of these clonotypes showed up at low frequency in the non-leukemic repertoires of other patients. The data were not HLA-matched, and the higher clonality in CD4+ T-LGLL than in CD8+ T-LGLL could be due to the relatively small sample size.

The healthy controls were 37 blood donors, and the buffy coats of these donors were supplied by the Finnish Red Cross blood service. All TCR-sequenced material derived from peripheral blood: patient blood samples and healthy donor buffy coats. Ficoll-Hypaque gradient centrifugation was used to isolate peripheral blood mononuclear cells. For the healthy controls, CD4+ cells were obtained from buffy coats by magnetic purification. The Gentra Puregene Cell and Tissue kit was used for genomic DNA extraction, and quantification was performed on a Qubit 2.0 fluorometer. Input material: CD4+ T cells from blood buffy coats. The TCR was taken from a human donor in good health. The chain is encoded by TRBV6-1 joined to TRBJ1-5; the D segment cannot be called with confidence. The CDR3 protein sequence reads: CASSEKHSNQPQHF. DNA sequence: TGTGCCAGCAGTGAAAAGCATAGCAATCAGCCCCAGCATTTT.